This is a list of T cell receptor beta chains from one sample in a study of blood T cell repertoires in COVID-19. Clones were read by immunoSEQ multiplex PCR, and TCRdb kept only the in-frame ones, dropping some. In the table there are tens of thousands of clones, around 80% of which are singletons. Sequencing used peripheral blood. The receptor set was obtained from a woman aged 80 or over with acute or convalescent COVID-19. Both conserved end residues are part of each CDR3. Fields, in order: CDR3 protein, CDR3 DNA, clone size, J gene, V gene, D gene. The D gene is left open where the match is weak. Clone size is given for some rows only: seen once, a few or many times, or a class if the clone is expanded.

CDR3: CASSTPGTRTDTQYF; DNA: TGTGCCAGTAGTACACCTGGGACAAGAACAGATACGCAGTATTTT; size: once; J: TRBJ2-3; V: TRBV19; D: NA
CDR3: CASSQDPGDVAVKSYEQYF; DNA: TGTGCCAGCAGCCAAGACCCGGGTGATGTGGCGGTGAAATCCTACGAGCAGTACTTC; size: NA; J: TRBJ2-7; V: TRBV4-2; D: NA
CDR3: CASSGTVSYEQYF; DNA: TGTGCCAGCAGTGGGACAGTCTCCTACGAGCAGTACTTC; size: few; J: TRBJ2-7; V: TRBV2; D: NA
CDR3: CASSLGRGAGEQYF; DNA: TGCGCCAGCAGCCTGGGCCGGGGGGCAGGTGAGCAGTACTTC; size: NA; J: TRBJ2-7; V: TRBV5-1; D: NA
CDR3: CAWTALERVRTDTQYF; DNA: TGTGCCTGGACCGCCCTCGAGCGGGTTCGAACAGATACGCAGTATTTT; size: NA; J: TRBJ2-3; V: TRBV30; D: NA
CDR3: CASSTRVTGSYEQYF; DNA: TGTGCCAGCAGCACCCGGGTGACGGGGTCCTACGAGCAGTACTTC; size: NA; J: TRBJ2-7; V: TRBV11-2; D: NA
CDR3: CASSEQGGTGELFF; DNA: TGCGCCAGCAGTGAGCAGGGGGGCACCGGGGAGCTGTTTTTT; size: NA; J: TRBJ2-2; V: TRBV10-2; D: NA
CDR3: CSVPGQGADSPLHF; DNA: TGCAGCGTGCCGGGACAGGGGGCTGATTCACCCCTCCACTTT; size: once; J: TRBJ1-6; V: TRBV29-1; D: TRBD1
CDR3: CASSRTGVNTEAFF; DNA: TGTGCCAGCAGCCGGACAGGAGTGAACACTGAAGCTTTCTTT; size: NA; J: TRBJ1-1; V: TRBV7-9; D: TRBD1
CDR3: CASSLNRVENSPLHF; DNA: TGTGCCAGCAGTCTAAACAGGGTCGAGAATTCACCCCTCCACTTT; size: NA; J: TRBJ1-6; V: TRBV6-6; D: NA
CDR3: CASTPREGSQETQYF; DNA: TGTGCCAGTACTCCCAGGGAGGGGAGCCAAGAGACCCAGTACTTC; size: NA; J: TRBJ2-5; V: TRBV2; D: TRBD2
CDR3: CASSHGGYEQYF; DNA: TGTGCCAGCAGCCACGGGGGGTACGAGCAGTACTTC; size: once; J: TRBJ2-7; V: TRBV3-1/TRBV3-2; D: TRBD2
CDR3: CASSPGYPTLYYNEQFF; DNA: TGTGCCAGCAGCCCGGGGTACCCGACCCTTTACTACAATGAGCAGTTCTTC; size: NA; J: TRBJ2-1; V: TRBV7-6; D: NA
CDR3: CASSPALTGIYEQYF; DNA: TGTGCCAGCAGTCCTGCTTTGACAGGGATTTACGAGCAGTACTTC; size: NA; J: TRBJ2-7; V: TRBV6-5; D: TRBD1
CDR3: CATSGQGADTQYF; DNA: TGTGCCACCAGTGGACAGGGGGCTGATACGCAGTATTTT; size: NA; J: TRBJ2-3; V: TRBV24-1; D: TRBD1
CDR3: CASSAPLAGRYNEQFF; DNA: TGTGCCAGCAGTGCCCCATTAGCGGGACGCTACAATGAGCAGTTCTTC; size: NA; J: TRBJ2-1; V: TRBV25-1; D: TRBD2
CDR3: CASRPGGVNTEAFF; DNA: TGTGCCAGCAGACCGGGGGGGGTGAACACTGAAGCTTTCTTT; size: few; J: TRBJ1-1; V: TRBV28; D: NA
CDR3: CASSLEASRGDTQYF; DNA: TGCGCCAGCAGCTTGGAGGCGTCTAGGGGAGATACGCAGTATTTT; size: NA; J: TRBJ2-3; V: TRBV5-1; D: NA
CDR3: CASSERWLAGGEQFF; DNA: TGTGCCAGCAGTGAACGCTGGCTAGCGGGTGGTGAGCAGTTCTTC; size: NA; J: TRBJ2-1; V: TRBV2; D: TRBD2
CDR3: CSASNRRLAGGEQFF; DNA: TGCAGTGCTAGTAATCGTCGGCTAGCGGGAGGTGAGCAGTTCTTC; size: once; J: TRBJ2-1; V: TRBV20-1; D: TRBD2
CDR3: CASSPGEGTYEQYF; DNA: TGTGCCAGCTCACCGGGAGAGGGAACCTACGAGCAGTACTTC; size: NA; J: TRBJ2-7; V: TRBV18; D: NA
CDR3: CSAKQQKTDTQYF; DNA: TGCAGCGCTAAGCAACAGAAGACAGATACGCAGTATTTT; size: NA; J: TRBJ2-3; V: TRBV29-1; D: NA
CDR3: CASSLSGTGEQYF; DNA: TGTGCCAGCAGTTTATCAGGAACCGGCGAGCAGTACTTC; size: NA; J: TRBJ2-7; V: TRBV28; D: NA
CDR3: CASSVALAKNIQYF; DNA: TGTGCCAGCAGCGTAGCGTTAGCCAAAAACATTCAGTACTTC; size: once; J: TRBJ2-4; V: TRBV9; D: NA
CDR3: CASSGGANRGTDTQYF; DNA: TGCGCCAGCAGCGGGGGGGCCAACCGCGGCACAGATACGCAGTATTTT; size: NA; J: TRBJ2-3; V: TRBV5-1; D: NA
CDR3: CVRSDITRHLNTEAFF; DNA: TGTGTCAGAAGCGACATAACCCGCCACCTGAACACTGAAGCTTTCTTT; size: NA; J: TRBJ1-1; V: TRBV7-5; D: NA
CDR3: CASSLGIYEQYF; DNA: TGTGCCAGCAGCCTCGGGATCTACGAGCAGTACTTC; size: NA; J: TRBJ2-7; V: TRBV5-4; D: NA
CDR3: CASSPPSRVGETQYF; DNA: TGTGCCAGCTCACCACCGAGCAGGGTAGGAGAGACCCAGTACTTC; size: NA; J: TRBJ2-5; V: TRBV18; D: NA
CDR3: CASSQTAGQTRQFF; DNA: TGTGCCAGCAGCCAAACTGCAGGACAAACGAGGCAGTTCTTC; size: NA; J: TRBJ2-1; V: TRBV3-1/TRBV3-2; D: NA
CDR3: CASSPPGFFDEQYF; DNA: TGTGCCAGCTCACCACCGGGCTTTTTCGACGAGCAGTACTTC; size: NA; J: TRBJ2-7; V: TRBV18; D: NA
CDR3: CASSLGLAGGKSGQFF; DNA: TGTGCCAGCAGCTTGGGGCTAGCGGGAGGAAAGTCTGGGCAGTTCTTC; size: NA; J: TRBJ2-1; V: TRBV5-4; D: TRBD2
CDR3: CASSQDVWPGTYEQYF; DNA: TGCGCCAGCAGCCAAGATGTGTGGCCGGGGACCTACGAGCAGTACTTC; size: NA; J: TRBJ2-7; V: TRBV4-1; D: NA
CDR3: CASSPPHRLAGGEDTQYF; DNA: TGTGCCAGCAGTCCTCCCCACAGACTAGCGGGAGGCGAGGATACGCAGTATTTT; size: NA; J: TRBJ2-3; V: TRBV6-6; D: TRBD2
CDR3: CASLPTANTGELFF; DNA: TGTGCCTCGCTGCCGACAGCGAACACCGGGGAGCTGTTTTTT; size: NA; J: TRBJ2-2; V: TRBV6-5; D: NA
CDR3: CASRTSGGVDTQYF; DNA: TGTGCCAGCAGGACTAGCGGGGGGGTAGATACGCAGTATTTT; size: NA; J: TRBJ2-3; V: TRBV2; D: TRBD2
CDR3: CSVTSGRAGEQFF; DNA: TGCAGCGTTACTAGCGGGAGGGCCGGTGAGCAGTTCTTC; size: NA; J: TRBJ2-1; V: TRBV29-1; D: TRBD2
CDR3: CASSLISAANTGELFF; DNA: TGCGCCAGCAGCTTGATCAGCGCTGCGAACACCGGGGAGCTGTTTTTT; size: NA; J: TRBJ2-2; V: TRBV5-1; D: NA
CDR3: CASGLYRATNEKLFF; DNA: TGTGCCAGCGGTTTGTACAGGGCGACTAATGAAAAACTGTTTTTT; size: few; J: TRBJ1-4; V: TRBV27; D: NA
CDR3: CASSEELEAFF; DNA: TGCGCCAGCAGTGAGGAGCTTGAAGCTTTCTTT; size: NA; J: TRBJ1-1; V: TRBV10-2; D: NA
CDR3: CASSQDRQGNYSPLHF; DNA: TGCGCCAGCAGCCAAGATAGACAGGGAAACTATTCACCCCTCCACTTT; size: NA; J: TRBJ1-6; V: TRBV4-1; D: TRBD1